Each of the 20 T cell receptor beta chains below was sequenced from the same sample in a study of CD8 T cells in ankylosing spondylitis. From the 5' RACE reads, TCRdb called clonotypes with MiXCR, one entry per CDR3 protein. The data show 100,000 to 150,000 distinct CDR3 sequences, 11% seen once. Sequencing was carried out using blood, either unsorted or a sorted T cell fraction (not recorded which). The receptors stem from a female donor with ankylosing spondylitis or in good health (not recorded which).

Ten or more counts support this clonotype. This chain links TRBV3-1 with TRBJ1-2; 7 bases match TRBD1. J gave up 0 bases and V 4 bases, and 5 bases lay outside the gene matches. This CDR3 is 15 amino acids long. The germline CDR1 and CDR2 sequences are LGHDT and YNNKEL (reference sequence). CDR3 nucleotides: TGTGCCAGCAGCCCGTGGGACAGTGCTAACTATGGCTACACCTTC. Residues: CASSPWDSANYGYTF.

This clonotype has a count of ten or more. The chain employs TRBV29-1 and TRBJ1-5, with 8 bases fitting TRBD1. This CDR3 is built from 13 residues. CDR1 is SQVTM and CDR2 is ANQGSEA in the germline V gene. V dropped 6 bases and J dropped 5; count of bases not matched to a gene: 6. The CDR3 region has the DNA TGCAGCGTATCAGGGGGCGCGGATCAGCCCCAGCATTTT. Its translation: CSVSGGADQPQHF. Full variable domain (remainder filled in from reference TRBV29-1 and TRBJ1-5): SAVISQKPSRDICQRGTSLTIQCQVDSQVTMMFWYRQQPGQSLTLIATANQGSEATYESGFVIDKFPISRPNLTFSTLTVSNMSPEDSSIYLCSVSGGADQPQHFGDGTRLSIL.

This clonotype was detected many times. The chain uses TRBV7-8 and TRBJ1-5, with D hard to call. Trimming left V 7 bases short and J 0 bases short, with 7 bases between. The CDR3 covers 13 residues. Per the germline V gene, CDR1 is SGHVS and CDR2 is FQNEAQ. The CDR3 nucleotides read TGTGCCAGCACCTTTTCTAGCAATCAGCCCCAGCATTTT. This sequence encodes CASTFSSNQPQHF. The variable domain in full, completed from reference TRBV7-8 and TRBJ1-5, reads GAGVSQSPRYKVAKRGQDVALRCDPISGHVSLFWYQQALGQGPEFLTYFQNEAQLDKSGLPSDRFFAERPEGSVSTLKIQRTQQEDSAVYLCASTFSSNQPQHFGDGTRLSIL.

The table lists this clonotype with a few counts. This chain links TRBV5-1 with TRBJ2-3; tentatively, D is TRBD1 (5 bases). The CDR3 is made up of 13 amino acids. The germline V gene has CDR1 SGHRS and CDR2 YFSETQ. V dropped 4 bases and J dropped 5 bases, with 11 bases sitting between them. The CDR3 coding sequence is TGCGCCAGCAGCGTGCAAGGGGAAGATACGCAGTATTTT. Translation gives CASSVQGEDTQYF. Using reference TRBV5-1 and TRBJ2-3 for the parts outside the CDR3, the full variable domain is KAGVTQTPRYLIKTRGQQVTLSCSPISGHRSVSWYQQTPGQGLQFLFEYFSETQRNKGNFPGRFSGRQFSNSRSEMNVSTLELGDSALYLCASSVQGEDTQYFGPGTRLTVL.

In regard to this clonotype: A read error may be the cause here, since a much bigger clone is one base away. The V and J genes are TRBV6-5 and TRBJ1-2; 8 bases fit TRBD1. Germline V gene data show CDR1 as MNHEY and CDR2 as SVGAGI. The CDR3 sequence is 14 residues long. With V trimmed by 0 bases and J by 8 bases, 5 bases remained unmatched. CDR3 residues: CASSYSPTGAGYTF. As DNA, the CDR3 is TGTGCCAGCAGTTACTCGCCGACAGGGGCCGGCTACACCTTC.

This clonotype was seen ten or more times. This chain links TRBV11-2 with TRBJ1-1; D not resolved. V was shortened by 1 base and J by 3 bases, with 6 bases between the two germline ends. The CDR3 contains 13 residues. In germline, CDR1 is SGHAT, CDR2 FQNNGV. The CDR3 sequence: CASSLVRDTEAFF. In nucleotides, the CDR3 is TGTGCCAGCAGCTTAGTTCGCGACACTGAAGCTTTCTTT.

This clonotype was detected only a few times. This chain uses TRBV5-6 with TRBJ2-1, with 12 nucleotides matching TRBD1. Trimming took 4 bases from V and 5 from J; bases not matched to a gene: 10. Germline V gene data show CDR1 as SGHDT and CDR2 as YYEEEE. This CDR3 spans 17 amino acids. CDR3 loop: CASSEGDRGLEDNEQFF. Here the CDR3 DNA reads TGTGCCAGCAGCGAGGGGGACAGGGGGCTGGAGGACAATGAGCAGTTCTTC.

Ten or more counts support this clonotype. The genes are TRBV3-1 and TRBJ2-7; possibly TRBD2 for D (6 bases). V was clipped by 3 bases and J by 2 bases, with 8 bases between them. The CDR3 has 13 residues. Germline V gene lookup returns CDR1 LGHDT and CDR2 YNNKEL (reference sequence). CDR3 sequence: CASSQGLPYEQYF. CDR3 nucleotides: TGTGCCAGCAGCCAGGGACTCCCCTACGAGCAGTACTTC.

This clonotype was counted many times. The V and J genes are TRBV6-1 and TRBJ2-1; either TRBD1 or TRBD2 may supply D (5 bases each). The CDR3 totals 12 residues. V was cut by 7 bases and J by 15 bases, with 19 bases left in between. Germline-derived CDR1 and CDR2 are MNHNS and SASEGT. CDR3 nucleotides: TGTGCCAGCAAGCCTCTCAGGGACCGTTCGTTCTTC. Its protein product is CASKPLRDRSFF.

This clonotype was seen many times. The rearrangement links TRBV3-1 to TRBJ1-6; TRBD1 aligns across 7 bases. V dropped 2 bases and J dropped 9; count of bases not matched to a gene: 7. The CDR3 covers 15 residues. Germline-derived CDR1 and CDR2 are LGHDT and YNNKEL (reference sequence). The DNA for the CDR3 is TGTGCCAGCAGCCAAATGACAGGGCTAGTTTCACCCCTCCACTTT. Translated, it gives CASSQMTGLVSPLHF.

CDR3 in DNA: TGTGCCAGCAGTTCCGGTATGGCGGGAGTGGAGACCCAGTACTTC. Protein product: CASSSGMAGVETQYF. The chain is built from TRBV6-5 and TRBJ2-5, with TRBD2 matching 7 bases. The ends lost 4 bases at V and 5 bases at J; junction bases unmatched: 10. There are 15 residues in the CDR3. Germline CDR1 MNHEY, CDR2 SVGAGI.

This clonotype occurred many times. The chain carries TRBV7-2 and TRBJ2-2, with TRBD2 identical over 7 bases. V was pared by 5 bases and J by 7 bases, with 13 bases of the junction left unmatched. CDR3 length equals 16 residues. Germline CDR1 reads SGHTA; CDR2 reads FQGNSA. CDR3 bases: TGTGCCAGCAGCGCCGACCTTGCGGGAGCTTTCGGGGAGCTGTTTTTT. Protein: CASSADLAGAFGELFF.

This clonotype has at least ten counts. The genes are TRBV6-1 and TRBJ1-1; D is undetermined. The V end was cut by 7 bases, the J end by 4 bases, with 16 bases between. This CDR3 comprises 14 residues. CDR1 and CDR2 (germline): MNHNS, SASEGT. DNA for the CDR3: TGTGCCAGCACCCTGGGATACCTGGGCACTGAAGCTTTCTTT. Translated, it gives CASTLGYLGTEAFF.

This clonotype was observed at least ten times. The chain combines TRBV29-1 with TRBJ2-1, with a possible D match to TRBD2 (5 bases). The CDR3 length is 15 residues. Trimming took 6 bases from V and 0 from J, leaving 15 bases between them. Germline CDR1 reads SQVTM; CDR2 reads ANQGSEA. The CDR3 is CSVSGERSSYNEQFF. The CDR3 nucleotides read TGCAGCGTGAGTGGTGAGCGGAGCTCCTACAATGAGCAGTTCTTC.

At least ten counts were recorded for this clonotype. The CDR3 bases are TGTGCCAGCAGTTTGGTGGGGGCGGGCACTGAAGCTTTCTTT. Its translation: CASSLVGAGTEAFF. J is TRBJ1-1 and V is TRBV12-3 or TRBV12-4; D perhaps matches TRBD1 (6 bases). V lost 3 bases and J lost 4, with 12 bases in between. The CDR3 sequence is 14 residues long.

This clonotype was recorded at least ten times. The chain couples TRBV12-3 or TRBV12-4 to TRBJ1-5; unclear D gene. The V gene lost 6 bases and the J gene lost 3 bases, with 12 bases spanning the gap. This CDR3 comprises 14 residues. As DNA, the CDR3 is TGTGCCAGCAGGCTACAGCTAAACAATCAGCCCCAGCATTTT. Protein: CASRLQLNNQPQHF.

This clonotype was seen repeatedly, ten times or more. The chain is built from TRBV7-2 and TRBJ1-1; a possible D gene is TRBD1 (5 bases). Germline-derived CDR1 and CDR2 are SGHTA and FQGNSA. The CDR3 contains 14 residues. The V gene lost 0 bases and the J gene lost 8 bases, with 13 bases spanning the gap. In nucleotides, the CDR3 is TGTGCCAGCAGCTTAGCAACCCCGGGACGGGAAGCTTTCTTT. As protein: CASSLATPGREAFF.

This clonotype has a count of ten or more. The gene calls are TRBV12-3 or TRBV12-4 and TRBJ2-2, with unresolved D. V was shortened by 7 bases and J by 6 bases, with 12 bases between the two germline ends. This CDR3 spans 13 amino acids. The DNA of the CDR3 is TGTGCCAGCACCCCAGGTCCGGCCGGGGAGCTGTTTTTT. Amino acid sequence: CASTPGPAGELFF.

There are many counts of this clonotype. This sequence joins TRBV5-1 and TRBJ2-5; TRBD1 matches 9 bases. The CDR3 length is 15 residues. The V gene's germline CDR1 is SGHRS and CDR2 YFSETQ. V dropped 6 bases and J dropped 1; count of bases not matched to a gene: 7. The CDR3 protein is CASTQDRGSQETQYF. DNA for the CDR3: TGCGCCAGCACCCAGGACAGGGGTTCCCAAGAGACCCAGTACTTC.

This clonotype appeared many times. The chain employs TRBV28 and TRBJ1-4; no reliable D call. CDR3 length: 15 residues. Germline V gene lookup returns CDR1 MDHEN and CDR2 SYDVKM. V was clipped by 3 bases and J by 2 bases, with 10 bases between them. CDR3 residues: CASSFEGHTNEKLFF. For the CDR3, the DNA is TGTGCCAGCAGTTTTGAAGGGCACACTAATGAAAAACTGTTTTTT.